One and the same sample provided the 15 T cell receptor beta chains below, sequenced in a study of blood T cell repertoires in COVID-19. Profiled with immunoSEQ multiplex PCR; TCRdb holds only in-frame clones, not every one. The sample consists of roughly 36,000 clones, 75% to 90% of them appearing once. The sequenced sample was peripheral blood. These receptors originate from a man between 45 and 60 years old with active or convalescent COVID-19.

This chain links TRBV15 with TRBJ2-7; 10 bases fit TRBD2. This CDR3 has 16 residues. Germline CDR1 LNHNV, CDR2 YYDKDF (reference sequence). V trimming: 1 base; J trimming: 3 bases; junction bases outside the gene matches: 6. The CDR3 loop is CATSRVKLAGNYEQYF. CDR3 DNA sequence: TGTGCCACCAGCAGAGTTAAACTAGCGGGAAACTACGAGCAGTACTTC.

This chain joins TRBV19 and TRBJ2-1, with 11 nucleotides matching TRBD2. Trimming at V came to 7 bases and at J to 3 bases, leaving 11 bases not matched to a gene. In germline, CDR1 is LNHDA, CDR2 SQIVND (reference sequence). CDR3 length equals 17 residues. The CDR3 DNA is TGTGCCAGTACCCCAACGGGACTAGCGGAACGCTACAATGAGCAGTTCTTC. Amino acid sequence: CASTPTGLAERYNEQFF.

This clone appeared a few times. The V call is TRBV19, the J call TRBJ2-1, with 7 bases lining up with TRBD1. In germline, CDR1 is LNHDA, CDR2 SQIVND (reference sequence). The CDR3 contains 13 residues. After removal of 4 bases from V and 6 bases from J, the junction contained 3 bases not matched to a gene. Here the CDR3 reads CASSTYRGNEQFF. The CDR3 DNA follows: TGTGCCAGTAGTACCTACAGGGGCAATGAGCAGTTCTTC.

The V call is TRBV6-5, the J call TRBJ2-7; D is uncertain. Trimming pared 0 bases from V and 0 bases from J, leaving 6 bases between. Germline CDR1 reads MNHEY; CDR2 reads SVGAGI. The CDR3 consists of 14 residues. The CDR3: CASSYSGSSYEQYF. The CDR3 DNA is TGTGCCAGCAGTTACTCGGGCAGCTCCTACGAGCAGTACTTC.

V gene TRBV6-5 combines with J gene TRBJ1-5; 9 nucleotides agree with TRBD1. The CDR3 totals 15 residues. Germline V gene lookup returns CDR1 MNHEY and CDR2 SVGAGI. V lost 6 bases to trimming and J lost 2 bases; unmatched junction nucleotides: 5. The CDR3 spells CASRTGGGGNQPQHF. CDR3 nucleotide sequence: TGTGCCAGCAGAACAGGGGGCGGGGGCAATCAGCCCCAGCATTTT.

The rearrangement joins TRBV2 to TRBJ1-2; D not certain. V dropped 0 bases and J dropped 6 bases, with 8 bases sitting between them. The length of the CDR3 is 13 residues. Per germline, CDR1 SNHLY and CDR2 FYNNEI. CDR3 DNA: TGTGCCAGCAGTGAAGCGCGTGTGGATGGCTACACCTTC. This gives the protein CASSEARVDGYTF.

The chain couples TRBV5-1 to TRBJ2-2; D may be TRBD1 (5 bases). Germline V gene sequence: CDR1 SGHRS, CDR2 YFSETQ. The V gene lost 4 bases and the J gene lost 2 bases, with 12 bases spanning the gap. The CDR3 runs 15 residues. The CDR3 coding sequence is TGCGCCAGCAGCCTCCAGGGCCGCAACACCGGGGAGCTGTTTTTT. Translated: CASSLQGRNTGELFF.

The chain has TRBV6-5 and TRBJ1-4, with 9 bases identical to TRBD1. Trimming removed 8 bases from V and 7 bases from J; junction bases left unmatched: 5. The CDR3 covers 13 residues. CDR1 MNHEY and CDR2 SVGAGI come from the germline V gene. The CDR3 loop is CASRGTGSEKLFF. In nucleotides, the CDR3 is TGTGCCAGCCGAGGGACAGGGTCTGAAAAACTGTTTTTT.

The chain joins TRBV2 to TRBJ1-6, with 7 bases fitting TRBD1. This CDR3 comprises 15 residues. V shed 5 bases and J 8 bases; nucleotides not matched to a gene: 9. Looked up from germline, CDR1 is SNHLY and CDR2 is FYNNEI. The DNA of the CDR3 is TGTGCCAGCAGTAGAGGACAGGAACGGGATTCACCCCTCCACTTT. Its translation is CASSRGQERDSPLHF.

This chain connects TRBV7-9 to TRBJ2-7, with TRBD2 as a possible D gene (6 bases). CDR1 and CDR2 from the germline V gene are SEHNR and FQNEAQ (reference sequence). V lost 5 bases, J lost 7 bases, and 21 bases lay in between. The length of the CDR3 is 15 residues. The DNA for the CDR3 is TGTGCCAGCAGCCCCCGTGGGGGGAGAGTAGGGGAGCAGTACGTC. Translating it yields CASSPRGGRVGEQYV.

The chain uses TRBV20-1 and TRBJ1-2, with D perhaps TRBD1 (5 bases). The germline V and J ends were trimmed by 8 bases and 7 bases, with 14 bases remaining between them. CDR3 size: 11 residues. Germline V CDR1 and CDR2: DFQATT, SNEGSKA (reference sequence). CDR3 region: CSYPGGTGYTF. DNA for the CDR3: TGCAGTTATCCTGGGGGGACTGGCTACACCTTC.

The genes are TRBV24-1 and TRBJ2-5; D call uncertain. V lost 3 bases and J 3 bases, leaving 10 bases between the germline ends. This CDR3 is 14 amino acids long. Germline assignment: CDR1 KGHDR and CDR2 SFDVKD. The CDR3 spells CATSDRLTEETQYF. The CDR3 DNA reads TGTGCCACCAGTGATCGACTGACTGAAGAGACCCAGTACTTC.

This clone has ten or more counts. This specimen includes other DNA sequences encoding the same CDR3. The chain is built from TRBV27 and TRBJ2-7; D gene uncertain. The CDR3 extends over 13 amino acids. CDR1 is MNHEY and CDR2 is SMNVEV in the germline V gene (reference sequence). V was clipped by 4 bases and J by 6 bases, with 13 bases between them. DNA of the CDR3: TGTGCCAGCAGTTCCACTGCGGCCGGCGAGCAGTACTTC. Its protein is CASSSTAAGEQYF.

This chain uses TRBV9 with TRBJ2-2, with TRBD1 matching 10 bases. V lost 0 bases, J lost 4 bases, and 3 bases stayed unmatched. The germline gives CDR1 SGDLS, CDR2 YYNGEE. The CDR3 has 16 amino acids. This CDR3 is CASSVAGQGSTGELFF. The CDR3 DNA reads TGTGCCAGCAGCGTAGCGGGACAGGGGTCCACCGGGGAGCTGTTTTTT.

As concerns this clone: The same CDR3 can be traced to other DNA sequences in this sample. The J gene is TRBJ1-1, the V gene TRBV12-3 or TRBV12-4; D gene ambiguous. The CDR3 length is 13 residues. V lost 2 bases and J lost 5, with 9 bases in between. CDR3 sequence (DNA): TGTGCCAGCAGTTTATCGGGAGGTACTGAAGCTTTCTTT. Translation: CASSLSGGTEAFF.